The 22 T cell receptor beta chains listed next were all sequenced from one sample in a study of blood T cell repertoires in COVID-19. Using immunoSEQ multiplex PCR, the repertoire was profiled, and TCRdb retains in-frame clones only, with some absent. The data show 300,000 or so clones, 85% to 90% seen once. The sample comprised PBMCs or T cells enriched from blood (not recorded which). These receptors originate from a woman in her forties or fifties who had been exposed to COVID-19.

This chain connects TRBV30 to TRBJ1-6, with 8 bases matching TRBD1. This CDR3 region has 15 residues. The germline V gene encodes CDR1 GTSNPN and CDR2 SVGIG (reference sequence). With V trimmed by 4 bases and J by 6 bases, 8 bases remained unmatched. The CDR3 coding sequence is TGTGCCTGGATAACAGGGGGGACTGTTAATTCACCCCTCCACTTT. This translates into CAWITGGTVNSPLHF.

This clone appeared a few times. The V gene is TRBV7-9, the J gene TRBJ2-1, with 8 positions matching TRBD2. CDR1 SEHNR and CDR2 FQNEAQ come from the germline V gene (reference sequence). The J segment lost 13 bases and the V segment lost 0 bases, leaving 11 bases of the junction unmatched. This CDR3 spans 15 amino acids. The CDR3 DNA follows: TGTGCCAGCAGCTTAGCGGGGGTAGCGGGGCCGAAACAGTTCTTC. This sequence encodes CASSLAGVAGPKQFF.

The genes are TRBV6-2 or TRBV6-3 and TRBJ1-6; TRBD1 matches at 7 bases. The germline CDR1 and CDR2 sequences are MNHEY and SVGEGT. Trimming at V came to 4 bases and at J to 7 bases, leaving 7 bases not matched to a gene. The length of the CDR3 is 15 residues. In DNA form, the CDR3 reads TGTGCCAGCAGTTTGCCGGGACAGCCCAATTCACCCCTCCACTTT. Amino acid sequence: CASSLPGQPNSPLHF.

The chain links TRBV11-2 to TRBJ1-1, with D possibly TRBD1 on 5 matching bases. With 1 base removed from V and 3 bases from J, the gap between germline ends came to 12 bases. CDR1 and CDR2 from the germline V gene are SGHAT and FQNNGV. This CDR3 comprises 15 residues. CDR3 loop: CASSLVGGDDTEAFF. DNA of the CDR3: TGTGCCAGCAGCTTAGTCGGAGGGGACGACACTGAAGCTTTCTTT. The full variable domain, in which reference TRBV11-2 and TRBJ1-1 provide the parts outside the CDR3, is EAGVAQSPRYKIIEKRQSVAFWCNPISGHATLYWYQQILGQGPKLLIQFQNNGVVDDSQLPKDRFSAERLKGVDSTLKIQPAKLEDSAVYLCASSLVGGDDTEAFFGQGTRLTVV.

V usage is TRBV27 and J usage is TRBJ2-7; the match to TRBD2 covers 13 bases. This CDR3 is 15 amino acids long. J lost 6 bases, V lost 4 bases, and 6 bases had no gene match. Germline V lookup: CDR1 MNHEY, CDR2 SMNVEV (reference sequence). CDR3 bases: TGTGCCAGCAGTTCGCGACTAGCGGGGGGAATCGAGCAGTACTTC. As protein: CASSSRLAGGIEQYF.

V usage is TRBV10-3 and J usage is TRBJ2-7; 8 bases are shared with TRBD2. This CDR3 region has 14 residues. With 3 bases clipped from V and 4 bases from J, the junction kept 5 bases outside the gene matches. Per the germline V gene, CDR1 is ENHRY and CDR2 is SYGVKD. Here the CDR3 DNA reads TGTGCCATCAGTGATAAAAGCGGGGGATACGAGCAGTACTTC. Protein sequence: CAISDKSGGYEQYF.

The chain has TRBV5-8 and TRBJ1-5; D perhaps matches TRBD1 (6 bases). Germline lookup yields CDR1 SGHTS and CDR2 YDEGEE. V was shortened by 0 bases and J by 1 base, with 11 bases between the two germline ends. The CDR3 consists of 16 residues. Written as DNA, the CDR3 is TGTGCCAGCAGCTTGGTAGGGGGACCCAGCAATCAGCCCCAGCATTTT. Residues: CASSLVGGPSNQPQHF.

With respect to this clone: Mismatch with germline at one junction end may stem from a read error. This chain uses TRBV2 with TRBJ1-6; TRBD1 might be the D (5 bases). The CDR3 has 12 residues. CDR1 is SNHLY and CDR2 is FYNNEI in the germline V gene. Here the CDR3 reads CSGGSDNSPLHF. The CDR3 nucleotides are TGCAGCGGGGGGTCCGATAATTCACCCCTCCACTTT.

The chain carries TRBV15 and TRBJ1-1, with D uncertain. V was clipped by 1 base and J by 5 bases, with 8 bases between them. The CDR3 runs 13 residues. Germline-derived CDR1 and CDR2 are LNHNV and YYDKDF (reference sequence). The CDR3 region has the DNA TGTGCCACCAGCAGAGGCTGGCTGACTGAAGCTTTCTTT. It is translated as CATSRGWLTEAFF.

This clone showed up just a few times. The genes are TRBV5-1 and TRBJ2-7, with 10 bases lining up with TRBD1. There are 15 residues in the CDR3. Germline lookup yields CDR1 SGHRS and CDR2 YFSETQ. Germline trimming cut 4 bases from V and 6 bases from J; bases unmatched to any gene: 10. This chain's CDR3 is CASSPGGTGVVEQYF. CDR3 coding DNA: TGCGCCAGCAGCCCAGGCGGGACAGGGGTTGTCGAGCAGTACTTC.

This chain connects TRBV4-1 to TRBJ1-5, with D perhaps matching TRBD1 (5 bases). Trimming removed 5 bases at V and 6 bases at J, with 14 bases between. Germline V gene lookup returns CDR1 MGHRA and CDR2 YSYEKL. There are 14 residues in the CDR3. CDR3 loop: CASSGAVRSQPQHF. The DNA of the CDR3 is TGCGCCAGCAGCGGGGCCGTCAGGAGTCAGCCCCAGCATTTT.

A single count supports this clone. The V gene is TRBV19, the J gene TRBJ2-2; D gene ambiguous. This CDR3 has 14 amino acids. V gave up 5 bases and J gave up 0 bases, with 7 bases separating them. Germline CDR1 LNHDA, CDR2 SQIVND (reference sequence). CDR3 protein: CASSVQTNTGELFF. The CDR3 DNA follows: TGTGCCAGTAGTGTCCAGACGAACACCGGGGAGCTGTTTTTT.

The J gene is TRBJ2-7, the V gene TRBV27; D is unclear. The V end was cut by 0 bases, the J end by 6 bases, with 9 bases between. The CDR3 spans 13 residues. In germline, CDR1 is MNHEY, CDR2 SMNVEV (reference sequence). CDR3 amino acids: CASSLSYRREQYF. The CDR3 nucleotides read TGTGCCAGCAGTTTATCGTATCGTCGCGAGCAGTACTTC.

Here the CDR3 reads CASSQAGNTEAFF. The CDR3 bases are TGCGCCAGCAGCCAAGCCGGTAACACTGAAGCTTTCTTT. The rearrangement uses TRBV4-1 and TRBJ1-1, with unresolved D. Germline V gene sequence: CDR1 MGHRA, CDR2 YSYEKL. The length of the CDR3 is 13 residues. V was trimmed by 1 base and J by 2 bases, leaving 5 bases between them.

The gene calls are TRBV5-1 and TRBJ2-5; a possible D gene is TRBD1 (5 bases). Germline-derived CDR1 and CDR2 are SGHRS and YFSETQ. The V end lost 1 base, the J end lost 1 base, and 8 bases lay between the germline ends. There are 14 residues in the CDR3. The CDR3 nucleotides read TGCGCCAGCAGCTTGCGGACATCCCAAGAGACCCAGTACTTC. It translates to CASSLRTSQETQYF.

The chain combines TRBV28 with TRBJ2-3, with TRBD2 identical over 10 bases. CDR1 MDHEN and CDR2 SYDVKM come from the germline V gene. Unmatched junction bases numbered 4, after V lost 7 bases and J lost 3 bases. There are 14 residues in the CDR3. This chain's CDR3 is CASKSGGATDTQYF. CDR3 coding DNA: TGTGCCAGCAAGAGCGGGGGGGCAACAGATACGCAGTATTTT.

The sample holds a few counts of this clone. This sequence joins TRBV7-9 and TRBJ2-6; TRBD1 might be the D (6 bases). The CDR3 totals 17 residues. V lost 5 bases and J 0 bases, leaving 14 bases between the germline ends. Germline assignment: CDR1 SEHNR and CDR2 FQNEAQ (reference sequence). The CDR3 DNA is TGTGCCAGCAGCCGACAGGTTTACAACTCTGGGGCCAACGTCCTGACTTTC. Translating it yields CASSRQVYNSGANVLTF.

This sequence joins TRBV28 and TRBJ1-2; possibly TRBD1 for D (5 bases). The germline V gene has CDR1 MDHEN and CDR2 SYDVKM. Deletions cut 6 bases from V and 6 bases from J, with 20 bases between. The CDR3 runs 15 residues. This CDR3 is CASSRLGARGHGYTF. CDR3 coding DNA: TGTGCCAGCAGCCGATTAGGAGCAAGGGGCCATGGCTACACCTTC.

About this clone: The sample carries other DNA sequences with the same CDR3. This chain joins TRBV19 and TRBJ1-2, with 7 positions matching TRBD1. This CDR3 comprises 14 residues. The V segment lost 4 bases and the J segment 2 bases; nucleotides outside the gene matches: 4. CDR1 is LNHDA, CDR2 SQIVND, per germline (reference sequence). In DNA, the CDR3 is TGTGCCAGTAGTACCCGACAGGGAAACTATGGCTACACCTTC. It encodes CASSTRQGNYGYTF.

This chain uses TRBV30 with TRBJ1-2, with D maybe TRBD1 (6 bases). This CDR3 is built from 14 residues. V was pared by 0 bases and J by 6 bases, with 14 bases between. Germline lookup yields CDR1 GTSNPN and CDR2 SVGIG (reference sequence). The CDR3 spells CAWSVNRVPDGYTF. The CDR3, as DNA: TGTGCCTGGAGTGTAAACAGGGTGCCGGATGGCTACACCTTC. Full variable domain (outside the CDR3, taken from reference TRBV30 and TRBJ1-2): SQTIHQWPATLVQPVGSPLSLECTVEGTSNPNLYWYRQAAGRGLQLLFYSVGIGQISSEVPQNLSASRPQDRQFILSSKKLLLSDSGFYLCAWSVNRVPDGYTFGSGTRLTVV.

V and J are TRBV7-6 and TRBJ2-7; 7 bases agree with TRBD2. The CDR3 has 17 residues. The germline V gene encodes CDR1 SGHVS and CDR2 FNYEAQ. V lost 1 base and J lost 2; bases outside the gene matches: 11. The CDR3 region is CASSLDWGGSGTYEQYF. The CDR3 DNA is TGTGCCAGCAGCTTAGATTGGGGGGGTTCAGGGACCTACGAGCAGTACTTC.

This clone was seen only a few times. This chain joins TRBV2 and TRBJ2-3, with TRBD2 matching over 11 bases. This CDR3 is built from 17 residues. The ends lost 6 bases at V and 0 bases at J; junction bases unmatched: 8. Germline V CDR1 and CDR2: SNHLY, FYNNEI. This CDR3 reads CASRRLAGGRSTDTQYF. CDR3 DNA sequence: TGTGCCAGCAGGCGGCTAGCGGGGGGTCGGAGCACAGATACGCAGTATTTT.